One and the same sample provided the 12 T cell receptor beta chains below, sequenced in a study of OX40 agonist ivuxolimab in advanced cancers. Libraries were prepared by immunoSEQ multiplex PCR; TCRdb keeps only in-frame clonotypes and omits some of them. The data hold 60,000 to 100,000 clones, with more than 75% observed a single time. Sequencing was performed on CD4+ or CD8+ T cells sorted from blood, taken in a trial of the OX40 agonist ivuxolimab. These receptors came from an adult with an advanced solid tumor such as melanoma, head and neck, liver or kidney cancer.

In this sample, this clone turned up a few times. The rearrangement uses TRBV19 and TRBJ1-5, with no clear D. The germline CDR1 and CDR2 sequences are LNHDA and SQIVND (reference sequence). The CDR3 totals 14 residues. V was trimmed by 8 bases and J by 4 bases, leaving 15 bases between them. CDR3 in amino acids: CASEATGMNQPQHF. The CDR3 DNA is TGTGCCAGTGAAGCGACGGGTATGAATCAGCCCCAGCATTTT.

V is TRBV18 and J is TRBJ2-7; 9 bases fit TRBD2. Germline V CDR1 and CDR2: KGHSH, LQKENI. Trimming removed 5 bases from V and 0 bases from J; junction bases left unmatched: 5. This CDR3 contains 15 residues. CDR3 coding DNA: TGTGCCAGCTCATCCGGACTAGCGTCCTCCTACGAGCAGTACTTC. Its protein product is CASSSGLASSYEQYF.

This chain joins TRBV7-2 and TRBJ2-3, with a tentative D call TRBD2 (6 bases). The germline gives CDR1 SGHTA, CDR2 FQGNSA. The V end was cut by 7 bases, the J end by 0 bases, with 17 bases between. The CDR3 contains 16 residues. The CDR3 sequence is CASTREGDSSTDTQYF. The CDR3 DNA reads as TGTGCCAGCACCAGAGAAGGGGACTCCAGCACAGATACGCAGTATTTT.

V usage is TRBV23-1 and J usage is TRBJ1-1; D unclear. TRBV23-1 is noted as an ORF with a role that remains uncertain. V lost 6 bases to trimming and J lost 3 bases, with 11 bases between them. The CDR3 sequence is 13 residues long. As DNA, the CDR3 is TGCGCCAGCAGGGGTCGTGGGTACACTGAAGCTTTCTTT. Translating it yields CASRGRGYTEAFF.

The CDR3 is CASSRQGRFLSGANVLTF. The CDR3 DNA reads as TGTGCCAGCAGCAGACAGGGGAGGTTCCTATCTGGGGCCAACGTCCTGACTTTC. The chain is built from TRBV2 and TRBJ2-6; TRBD1 matches 8 bases. In germline, CDR1 is SNHLY, CDR2 FYNNEI. The CDR3 extends over 18 amino acids. J lost 1 base, V lost 6 bases, and 11 bases had no gene match.

This chain joins TRBV11-2 and TRBJ2-1, with 7 bases identical to TRBD1. The J segment lost 8 bases and the V segment lost 5 bases, leaving 12 bases of the junction unmatched. CDR3 length: 15 amino acids. Germline CDR1 is SGHAT and CDR2 is FQNNGV. CDR3 amino acids: CASSPGQGVKDEQFF. The DNA for the CDR3 is TGTGCCAGCAGCCCCGGGCAGGGGGTTAAAGATGAGCAGTTCTTC.

This clone has ten or more counts. The chain is built from TRBV6-5 and TRBJ1-2; 8 bases are a match to TRBD1. Germline CDR1 and CDR2: MNHEY and SVGAGI. J lost 3 bases, V lost 6 bases, and 6 bases had no gene match. This CDR3 region has 14 residues. The CDR3 DNA is TGTGCCAGCAGCCTCAGGGGGCACGACTATGGCTACACCTTC. Translated, it gives CASSLRGHDYGYTF.

The chain links TRBV6-4 to TRBJ1-1, with D possibly matching TRBD1 (5 bases). The CDR3 runs 16 residues. Trimming cost V 5 bases and J 0 bases, with 16 bases left between them. Germline V gene lookup returns CDR1 MRHNA and CDR2 SNTAGT. CDR3 sequence reads: CASSPDISGMNTEAFF. The CDR3 region has the DNA TGTGCCAGCAGTCCGGACATCTCCGGGATGAACACTGAAGCTTTCTTT.

V usage is TRBV28 and J usage is TRBJ1-4; TRBD1 is a possible D gene (5 bases). Germline values: CDR1 MDHEN, CDR2 SYDVKM. Trimming removed 2 bases at V and 8 bases at J, with 12 bases between. CDR3 size: 14 residues. In DNA, the CDR3 is TGTGCCAGCAGTTTAGCGGGACGAAGGGAAAAACTGTTTTTT. This gives the protein CASSLAGRREKLFF.

This chain links TRBV10-3 with TRBJ2-5; D remains ambiguous. The CDR3 length is 15 residues. CDR1 and CDR2 (germline): ENHRY, SYGVKD. The V gene lost 0 bases and the J gene lost 0 bases, with 8 bases spanning the gap. In DNA, the CDR3 is TGTGCCATCAGTGAGTCGACTGGGTACCAAGAGACCCAGTACTTC. Translation gives CAISESTGYQETQYF.

The chain is built from TRBV6-1 and TRBJ2-7; D call uncertain. The CDR3 covers 12 residues. V lost 2 bases to trimming and J lost 5 bases, with 7 bases between them. Germline V gene lookup returns CDR1 MNHNS and CDR2 SASEGT. The CDR3 nucleotides are TGTGCCAGCAGTGAAATGACCCACGAGCAGTACTTC. This translates into CASSEMTHEQYF.

The rearrangement uses TRBV5-6 and TRBJ1-1, with D uncertain. The germline V gene encodes CDR1 SGHDT and CDR2 YYEEEE. V lost 0 bases, J lost 0 bases, and 9 bases lay in between. The CDR3 contains 15 residues. The CDR3 DNA reads as TGTGCCAGCAGCTTGGGGTACATGATGAACACTGAAGCTTTCTTT. It codes for CASSLGYMMNTEAFF.